The 12 T cell receptor beta chains below all came from one sample that was sequenced in a study of spatial heterogeneity in lung cancer. Sample time point: blood at routine non-recurrence follow-up after resection. TCRdb independently ran MiXCR on the 5' RACE reads; one entry per CDR3 protein. Among roughly 120,000 distinct CDR3 sequences listed, about a tenth were seen once. The sequencing used PBMCs, collected at follow-up. These receptors all come from a female donor with early-stage non-small cell lung cancer.

The V and J genes are TRBV4-2 and TRBJ2-2; D not resolved. The CDR3 is 13 amino acids. Germline values: CDR1 LGHNA, CDR2 YNFKEQ. V was pared by 0 bases and J by 6 bases, with 5 bases between. CDR3 coding DNA: TGTGCCAGCAGCCAAGATCTGGCCGGGGAGCTGTTTTTT. Translated, it gives CASSQDLAGELFF.

The V and J genes are TRBV21-1 and TRBJ1-1; TRBD1 is the table's D call and was not checked against the DNA. TRBV21-1 is labeled a pseudogene. The CDR3 is 16 amino acids. CDR3 sequence: CASSKDESKGATEAFF. For the CDR3, the DNA is TGTGCCAGCAGCAAGGACGAGAGCAAGGGGGCCACTGAAGCTTTCTTT.

V usage is TRBV20-1 and J usage is TRBJ2-4; D unclear. The germline V and J ends were trimmed by 6 bases and 3 bases, with 12 bases remaining between them. The germline V gene has CDR1 DFQATT and CDR2 SNEGSKA (reference sequence). CDR3 length equals 13 residues. The CDR3 sequence: CSARDMGKNIQYF. The DNA of the CDR3 is TGCAGTGCGCGCGATATGGGCAAAAACATTCAGTACTTC.

This clonotype was counted a few times. The genes are TRBV5-5 and TRBJ1-2; D remains unclear. Germline lookup yields CDR1 SGHKS and CDR2 YYEKEE (reference sequence). This CDR3 region has 13 residues. V was trimmed by 4 bases and J by 6 bases, leaving 13 bases between them. The CDR3 nucleotides are TGTGCCAGCAGCCCGGCCCAGAATGATGGCTACACCTTC. Translation gives CASSPAQNDGYTF.

This clonotype was seen repeatedly, ten times or more. The chain uses TRBV28 and TRBJ2-7; D possibly corresponds to TRBD2 (6 bases). Per the germline V gene, CDR1 is MDHEN and CDR2 is SYDVKM. There are 15 residues in the CDR3. Trimming removed 6 bases from V and 5 bases from J, with 20 bases in between. CDR3 in DNA: TGTGCCAGCAGCATCTCGGGGACTCGACTTCACGAGCAGTACTTC. Translating it yields CASSISGTRLHEQYF. Drawing the rest from reference TRBV28 and TRBJ2-7, the complete variable domain is DVKVTQSSRYLVKRTGEKVFLECVQDMDHENMFWYRQDPGLGLRLIYFSYDVKMKEKGDIPEGYSVSREKKERFSLILESASTNQTSMYLCASSISGTRLHEQYFGPGTRLTVT.

The sample holds a few counts of this clonotype. V is TRBV12-3 or TRBV12-4 and J is TRBJ2-3; TRBD2 is a possible D gene (5 bases). Trimming pared 6 bases from V and 5 bases from J, leaving 9 bases between. This CDR3 has 12 amino acids. The chain's CDR3 is CASRVSVDTQYF. For the CDR3, the DNA is TGTGCCAGCAGAGTTAGCGTAGATACGCAGTATTTT.

This clonotype was recorded at least ten times. V is TRBV3-1 and J is TRBJ1-1; D is unclear. Trimming cost V 0 bases and J 2 bases, with 13 bases left between them. CDR1 LGHDT and CDR2 YNNKEL come from the germline V gene (reference sequence). This CDR3 comprises 16 residues. The CDR3 is CASSQEGPGINTEAFF. CDR3 coding DNA: TGTGCCAGCAGCCAAGAAGGCCCGGGAATAAACACTGAAGCTTTCTTT.

The rearrangement joins TRBV5-4 to TRBJ2-1; 10 bases align to TRBD2. The V and J ends lost 0 bases and 6 bases, in that order; junction bases with no gene match: 6. Germline V gene lookup returns CDR1 SGHNT and CDR2 YYREEE (reference sequence). The CDR3 sequence is 16 residues long. CDR3 region: CASSLALAGVGNEQFF. The CDR3 nucleotides are TGTGCCAGCAGCTTGGCCCTAGCGGGAGTAGGCAATGAGCAGTTCTTC.

This clonotype was observed a handful of times. The chain links TRBV5-1 to TRBJ2-2; TRBD2 aligns across 12 bases. Trimming removed 4 bases from V and 5 bases from J; junction bases left unmatched: 6. Looked up from germline, CDR1 is SGHRS and CDR2 is YFSETQ. This CDR3 has 16 residues. CDR3: CASSALAGGSTGELFF. CDR3 bases: TGCGCCAGCAGCGCACTAGCGGGAGGTTCTACCGGGGAGCTGTTTTTT.

This clonotype was seen repeatedly, ten times or more. J is TRBJ2-1 and V is TRBV20-1, with a possible D match to TRBD2 (7 bases). Germline V lookup: CDR1 DFQATT, CDR2 SNEGSKA (reference sequence). The CDR3 has 14 residues. Trimming cost V 2 bases and J 7 bases, with 15 bases left between them. CDR3 residues: CSARPAGALNEQFF. The CDR3 DNA is TGCAGTGCTAGACCTGCGGGGGCACTTAATGAGCAGTTCTTC.

J is TRBJ2-5 and V is TRBV28; D gene unclear. The CDR3 is 16 residues long. Germline CDR1 and CDR2: MDHEN and SYDVKM. V was pared by 2 bases and J by 5 bases, with 18 bases between. The CDR3 bases are TGTGCCAGCAGTTTAAGCTCTTTTGCCCTCAGGGAGACCCAGTACTTC. Translating it yields CASSLSSFALRETQYF. Variable domain in full (rest from reference TRBV28 and TRBJ2-5): DVKVTQSSRYLVKRTGEKVFLECVQDMDHENMFWYRQDPGLGLRLIYFSYDVKMKEKGDIPEGYSVSREKKERFSLILESASTNQTSMYLCASSLSSFALRETQYFGPGTRLLVL.

This chain connects TRBV24-1 to TRBJ2-5; TRBD1 might be the D (5 bases). The CDR3 extends over 14 amino acids. Trimming pared 3 bases from V and 4 bases from J, leaving 11 bases between. The germline CDR1 and CDR2 sequences are KGHDR and SFDVKD. Here the CDR3 reads CATSDPGQGETQYF. The CDR3, as DNA: TGTGCCACCAGTGATCCTGGACAAGGAGAGACCCAGTACTTC.